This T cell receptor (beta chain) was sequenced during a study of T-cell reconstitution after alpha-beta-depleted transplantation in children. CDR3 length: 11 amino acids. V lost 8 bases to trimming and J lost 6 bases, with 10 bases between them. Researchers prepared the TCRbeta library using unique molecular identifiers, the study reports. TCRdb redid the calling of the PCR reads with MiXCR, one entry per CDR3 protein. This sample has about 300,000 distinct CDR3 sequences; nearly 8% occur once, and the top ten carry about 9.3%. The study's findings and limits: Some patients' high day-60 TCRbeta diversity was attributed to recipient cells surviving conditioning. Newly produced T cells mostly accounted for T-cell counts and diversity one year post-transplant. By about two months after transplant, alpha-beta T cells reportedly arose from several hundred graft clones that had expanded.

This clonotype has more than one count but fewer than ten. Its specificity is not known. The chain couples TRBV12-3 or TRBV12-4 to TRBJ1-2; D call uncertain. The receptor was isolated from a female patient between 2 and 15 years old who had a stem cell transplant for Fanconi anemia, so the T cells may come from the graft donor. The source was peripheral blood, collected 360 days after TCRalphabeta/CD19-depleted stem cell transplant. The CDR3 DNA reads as TGTGCCAGCGTAGACTTTCATGGCTACACCTTC. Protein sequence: CASVDFHGYTF.